Listed below are T cell receptor beta chains from one sample, sequenced in a study of T cells in Graves' hyperthyroidism and ophthalmopathy. TCRdb re-called the multiplex PCR reads with MiXCR, one entry per CDR3 protein. The sample lists 500,000 or so distinct CDR3 sequences, under 20% occurring once. The sequencing input was blood. Receptor source: a woman under 30 with Graves' ophthalmopathy. The CDR3 runs from the conserved cysteine through the conserved F or W. Fields, in order: CDR3 length, V gene, J gene, CDR3 protein.

len: 13
v_gene: TRBV20-1
j_gene: TRBJ1-1
CDR3aa: CSARVSGTTEAFF

len: 13
v_gene: TRBV6-2/TRBV6-3
j_gene: TRBJ1-1
CDR3aa: CASSYSDSWGAFF

len: 15
v_gene: TRBV9
j_gene: TRBJ2-1
CDR3aa: CASSVAGNPYNEQFF

len: 17
v_gene: TRBV4-1
j_gene: TRBJ2-7
CDR3aa: CASSQGHGTGGTYEQYF

len: 13
v_gene: TRBV6-1
j_gene: TRBJ2-1
CDR3aa: CASSSAGRNEQFF

len: 15
v_gene: TRBV12-3/TRBV12-4
j_gene: TRBJ1-1
CDR3aa: CASSRTVFVNTEAFF

len: 15
v_gene: TRBV5-1
j_gene: TRBJ1-5
CDR3aa: CASSPTGADNQPQHF

len: 13
v_gene: TRBV6-1
j_gene: TRBJ2-1
CDR3aa: CASRRQGANEQFF

len: 13
v_gene: TRBV28
j_gene: TRBJ1-5
CDR3aa: CASKSHSNQPQHF

len: 15
v_gene: TRBV5-1
j_gene: TRBJ1-2
CDR3aa: CASSVPGQDPYGYTF

len: 16
v_gene: TRBV14
j_gene: TRBJ1-3
CDR3aa: CASSQGSGSSGNTIYF

len: 17
v_gene: TRBV7-3
j_gene: TRBJ2-2
CDR3aa: CASSLSSSGANTGELFF

len: 14
v_gene: TRBV2
j_gene: TRBJ2-7
CDR3aa: CASSVFKPNHEQYF

len: 17
v_gene: TRBV4-2
j_gene: TRBJ2-3
CDR3aa: CASSQDMGGAGTDTQYF

len: 14
v_gene: TRBV7-2
j_gene: TRBJ2-2
CDR3aa: CASSLNLATGELFF

len: 13
v_gene: TRBV7-9
j_gene: TRBJ2-3
CDR3aa: CASRTSTADTQYF

len: 16
v_gene: TRBV14
j_gene: TRBJ2-1
CDR3aa: CASSQASGRPDFEQFF

len: 19
v_gene: TRBV28
j_gene: TRBJ1-4
CDR3aa: CASRGGRLWKGGGNEKLFF

len: 14
v_gene: TRBV5-1
j_gene: TRBJ2-7
CDR3aa: CASSLNGIDYEQYF

len: 12
v_gene: TRBV29-1
j_gene: TRBJ1-2
CDR3aa: CSVSGGDYGYTF

len: 14
v_gene: TRBV12-3/TRBV12-4
j_gene: TRBJ1-3
CDR3aa: CASSPIFSGNTIYF

len: 13
v_gene: TRBV15
j_gene: TRBJ1-6
CDR3aa: CAKTPNRDSPLHF

len: 14
v_gene: TRBV12-3/TRBV12-4
j_gene: TRBJ1-5
CDR3aa: CASSSQDSNQPQHF

len: 15
v_gene: TRBV7-9
j_gene: TRBJ1-5
CDR3aa: CASSPTAPSNQPQHF

len: 14
v_gene: TRBV27
j_gene: TRBJ1-1
CDR3aa: CASRVEQGRTEAFF

len: 14
v_gene: TRBV20-1
j_gene: TRBJ1-5
CDR3aa: CSAAVGASNQPQHF

len: 14
v_gene: TRBV12-3/TRBV12-4
j_gene: TRBJ2-3
CDR3aa: CASRAGLRTDTQYF

len: 10
v_gene: TRBV20-1
j_gene: TRBJ2-7
CDR3aa: CSARDYEQYF

len: 13
v_gene: TRBV6-1
j_gene: TRBJ2-7
CDR3aa: CATRLRTTYEQYF

len: 15
v_gene: TRBV5-6
j_gene: TRBJ2-2
CDR3aa: CASSFGTGYIGELFF

len: 14
v_gene: TRBV27
j_gene: TRBJ1-4
CDR3aa: CASSFTGGQEKLFF

len: 16
v_gene: TRBV12-3/TRBV12-4
j_gene: TRBJ2-3
CDR3aa: CASSPHTRMGTDTQYF

len: 16
v_gene: TRBV7-8
j_gene: TRBJ1-5
CDR3aa: CASSLAAGEVGQPQHF

len: 14
v_gene: TRBV9
j_gene: TRBJ2-7
CDR3aa: CASSVAAGGREQYF

len: 17
v_gene: TRBV18
j_gene: TRBJ2-7
CDR3aa: CASSLTPPGTTAYEQYF

len: 16
v_gene: TRBV5-6
j_gene: TRBJ1-6
CDR3aa: CASSLGSGRRNSPLHF

len: 14
v_gene: TRBV25-1
j_gene: TRBJ1-2
CDR3aa: CASSESDSLYGYTF

len: 16
v_gene: TRBV5-1
j_gene: TRBJ2-1
CDR3aa: CASGILAGVSYNEQFF

len: 16
v_gene: TRBV25-1
j_gene: TRBJ2-2
CDR3aa: CASSDGRFHGSGELFF

len: 12
v_gene: TRBV7-2
j_gene: TRBJ2-7
CDR3aa: CASSQDPYEQYF

len: 15
v_gene: TRBV14
j_gene: TRBJ1-1
CDR3aa: CASSRGQPMNTEAFF

len: 19
v_gene: TRBV24-1
j_gene: TRBJ2-2
CDR3aa: CATSAGTSGRALVTGELFF

len: 15
v_gene: TRBV3-1
j_gene: TRBJ2-2
CDR3aa: CASSTQGLVGGELFF

len: 14
v_gene: TRBV28
j_gene: TRBJ1-6
CDR3aa: CASSLAGYNSPLHF

len: 17
v_gene: TRBV19
j_gene: TRBJ2-1
CDR3aa: CASSIVPPGLSYNEQFF

len: 19
v_gene: TRBV4-3
j_gene: TRBJ2-7
CDR3aa: CASSQDGSRKKVPYYEQYF

len: 11
v_gene: TRBV20-1
j_gene: TRBJ1-1
CDR3aa: CSARGTREAFF

len: 15
v_gene: TRBV2
j_gene: TRBJ1-4
CDR3aa: CASGRRGTTNEKLFF

len: 14
v_gene: TRBV5-6
j_gene: TRBJ1-5
CDR3aa: CASSFRGGDQPQHF

len: 14
v_gene: TRBV28
j_gene: TRBJ2-7
CDR3aa: CASRNGQGAYEQYF

len: 16
v_gene: TRBV6-2/TRBV6-3
j_gene: TRBJ1-6
CDR3aa: CASSSNLGQGNSPLHF

len: 15
v_gene: TRBV4-1
j_gene: TRBJ1-5
CDR3aa: CASSQDAGVGQPQHF

len: 16
v_gene: TRBV12-3/TRBV12-4
j_gene: TRBJ2-7
CDR3aa: CASSFAQGVGSYEQYF

len: 14
v_gene: TRBV11-2
j_gene: TRBJ1-2
CDR3aa: CASSSGQGVGSYTF